This paragraph reports one TCR beta chain. The antigen is not known. The CDR3 is 14 residues long. Between the trimmed V and J ends, which lost 3 bases and 0 bases, there was a span of 10 bases. Germline CDR1 is DFQATT and CDR2 is SNEGSKA (reference sequence). RNA transcripts were the template for amplifying TCR beta CDR3 regions. The HTBI set primed first-round TCR CDR3 RT-PCR. One entry per CDR3 protein results from TCRdb running MiXCR on the multiplex PCR reads. The sample contains approximately 610,000 distinct CDR3 sequences, roughly 14% of which appear only once. This sample was taken from a study of T cells in Graves' hyperthyroidism and ophthalmopathy. Study-wide results and limits: Clonotypes that were expanded in thyroid above 0.001 mostly appeared in blood too.

Ophthalmopathy cases scored 3 or more on the Clinical Activity Score and 4 or more on NOSPECS grade, with duration below 3 months. Cells are PBMCs isolated from over 7.5 ml of fresh blood. The specimen was blood. This sequence was found in a woman in her 40s with Graves' ophthalmopathy. V is TRBV20-1 and J is TRBJ2-3; D possibly corresponds to TRBD2 (6 bases). Written as DNA, the CDR3 is TGCAGTGCTAGGAATCGGGAGAGCACAGATACGCAGTATTTT. This translates into CSARNRESTDTQYF.